The rows below give T cell receptor beta chains drawn from one sample of a study of control samples from healthy donors and cancer patients. Sequencing was performed with immunoSEQ multiplex PCR; in TCRdb, only in-frame clones are kept and a portion is missing. This sample has about 150,000 clones, with about 94% found just once. The sequencing input was blood. These receptors came from a man aged 40-55 years in good health. The CDR3 runs from the conserved cysteine through the conserved F or W. D genes are given only for firm matches. The listing skips clone size in some rows; elsewhere it reads once, few, many or a size class.

size: -
length: 16
D: TRBD1
J: TRBJ2-3
V: TRBV28
CDR3: CASSLLGDRKADTQYF
DNA: TGTGCCAGCAGTTTATTGGGGGACAGAAAAGCAGATACGCAGTATTTT

size: -
length: 15
D: TRBD1
J: TRBJ2-5
V: TRBV5-1
CDR3: CASGLTGPYQETQYF
DNA: TGCGCCAGCGGCCTGACAGGGCCGTACCAAGAGACCCAGTACTTC

size: -
length: 14
D: -
J: TRBJ1-5
V: TRBV2
CDR3: CASSEAGGPNPQHF
DNA: TGTGCCAGCAGTGAAGCAGGCGGACCGAATCCCCAGCATTTT

size: -
length: 16
D: -
J: TRBJ2-3
V: TRBV5-5
CDR3: CASSLVGGERTVGLYF
DNA: TGTGCCAGCAGCTTGGTTGGGGGCGAGAGGACTGTTGGGCTGTATTTT

size: -
length: 14
D: -
J: TRBJ2-5
V: TRBV5-1
CDR3: CASSSTGSQETQYF
DNA: TGCGCCAGCAGCTCTACAGGTTCCCAAGAGACCCAGTACTTC

size: -
length: 14
D: TRBD1
J: TRBJ1-1
V: TRBV5-5
CDR3: CASSYDRGGTEAFF
DNA: TGTGCCAGCAGTTATGACAGGGGAGGGACTGAAGCTTTCTTT

size: -
length: 15
D: TRBD1
J: TRBJ1-6
V: TRBV3-1/TRBV3-2
CDR3: CASSQGTTGLAPLHF
DNA: TGTGCCAGCAGCCAAGGGACGACAGGGCTCGCACCCCTCCACTTT

size: -
length: 14
D: -
J: TRBJ2-7
V: TRBV9
CDR3: CASSVSREPAEQYF
DNA: TGTGCCAGCAGCGTATCCCGGGAACCGGCCGAGCAGTACTTC

size: -
length: 15
D: TRBD1
J: TRBJ2-2
V: TRBV28
CDR3: CASRRQGANTGELFF
DNA: TGTGCCAGCAGACGACAGGGGGCTAACACCGGGGAGCTGTTTTTT

size: -
length: 15
D: -
J: TRBJ1-4
V: TRBV2
CDR3: CASSGAVATNEKLFF
DNA: TGTGCCAGCAGTGGGGCAGTAGCAACTAATGAAAAACTGTTTTTT

size: once
length: 14
D: -
J: TRBJ1-2
V: TRBV6-5
CDR3: CASRRWRGQNGYTF
DNA: TGTGCCAGCAGACGGTGGCGGGGGCAGAATGGCTACACCTTC

size: -
length: 15
D: -
J: TRBJ2-7
V: TRBV4-1
CDR3: CASSQVAVGSYEQYF
DNA: TGCGCCAGCAGCCAGGTAGCTGTGGGCTCCTACGAGCAGTACTTC

size: -
length: 15
D: -
J: TRBJ2-1
V: TRBV6-2/TRBV6-3
CDR3: CASSRTGVGYNEQFF
DNA: TGTGCCAGCAGCCGTACAGGAGTCGGTTACAATGAGCAGTTCTTC

size: -
length: 14
D: TRBD1
J: TRBJ2-5
V: TRBV25-1
CDR3: CASSGQGSEETQYF
DNA: TGTGCCAGCAGTGGACAGGGAAGTGAAGAGACCCAGTACTTC

size: -
length: 12
D: -
J: TRBJ1-5
V: TRBV12-3/TRBV12-4
CDR3: CASKRGNQPQHF
DNA: TGTGCCAGTAAAAGGGGCAATCAGCCCCAGCATTTT

size: -
length: 15
D: -
J: TRBJ2-1
V: TRBV11-3
CDR3: CASSLGGSRHNEQFF
DNA: TGTGCCAGCAGCTTAGGGGGGTCTAGACACAATGAGCAGTTCTTC

size: -
length: 13
D: -
J: TRBJ1-2
V: TRBV5-5
CDR3: CASSFTVFYGYTF
DNA: TGTGCCAGCAGCTTCACGGTTTTCTATGGCTACACCTTC

size: -
length: 14
D: -
J: TRBJ1-1
V: TRBV5-6
CDR3: CASSLVGPGAEAFF
DNA: TGTGCCAGCAGCTTGGTAGGCCCCGGGGCTGAAGCTTTCTTT

size: -
length: 15
D: -
J: TRBJ1-1
V: TRBV19
CDR3: CASRLTATGGTEAFF
DNA: TGTGCCAGTAGGTTGACGGCAACTGGGGGCACTGAAGCTTTCTTT

size: -
length: 13
D: -
J: TRBJ1-5
V: TRBV2
CDR3: CASSQRGNQPQHF
DNA: TGTGCCAGCAGTCAACGGGGGAATCAGCCCCAGCATTTT

size: -
length: 12
D: -
J: TRBJ2-2
V: TRBV28
CDR3: CASSLRAGELFF
DNA: TGTGCCAGCAGTTTGAGAGCCGGGGAGCTGTTTTTT

size: -
length: 17
D: -
J: TRBJ1-2
V: TRBV5-6
CDR3: CASSLGHGRPGNYGYTF
DNA: TGTGCCAGCAGCTTGGGTCATGGACGACCCGGCAACTATGGCTACACCTTC

size: few
length: 18
D: TRBD1
J: TRBJ1-5
V: TRBV6-2/TRBV6-3
CDR3: CASSYIIKQGASNQPQHF
DNA: TGTGCCAGCAGTTACATTATCAAACAGGGGGCCAGCAATCAGCCCCAGCATTTT

size: -
length: 14
D: TRBD2
J: TRBJ2-5
V: TRBV19
CDR3: CASSIGRESGPQYF
DNA: TGTGCCAGTAGTATTGGGAGGGAGTCTGGGCCCCAGTACTTC

size: -
length: 13
D: -
J: TRBJ2-3
V: TRBV7-6
CDR3: CASSLVQSDTQYF
DNA: TGTGCCAGCAGCTTAGTTCAGTCGGATACGCAGTATTTT

size: -
length: 15
D: -
J: TRBJ2-2
V: TRBV5-1
CDR3: CASNPRDANTGELFF
DNA: TGCGCCAGCAACCCCCGGGACGCGAACACCGGGGAGCTGTTTTTT

size: -
length: 12
D: -
J: TRBJ1-1
V: TRBV5-6
CDR3: CASSLRREKAFF
DNA: TGTGCCAGCAGCTTAAGAAGGGAGAAAGCTTTCTTT

size: -
length: 13
D: TRBD1
J: TRBJ1-1
V: TRBV29-1
CDR3: CSVCRGANTEAFF
DNA: TGCAGCGTTTGCAGGGGGGCGAACACTGAAGCTTTCTTT

size: -
length: 13
D: -
J: TRBJ2-3
V: TRBV3-1/TRBV3-2
CDR3: CASSQLGADTQYF
DNA: TGTGCCAGCAGCCAGTTAGGGGCAGATACGCAGTATTTT

size: -
length: 13
D: -
J: TRBJ1-2
V: TRBV6-6
CDR3: CASSSGAGSGYTF
DNA: TGTGCCAGCAGTTCGGGGGCGGGGTCCGGCTACACCTTC

size: -
length: 14
D: TRBD1
J: TRBJ1-2
V: TRBV27
CDR3: CASSLSDRVNGYTF
DNA: TGTGCCAGCAGTTTATCCGACAGGGTTAATGGCTACACCTTC

size: -
length: 14
D: -
J: TRBJ1-6
V: TRBV9
CDR3: CASSRQTRNSPLHF
DNA: TGTGCCAGCAGCAGACAAACGAGGAATTCACCCCTCCACTTT

size: -
length: 16
D: -
J: TRBJ1-2
V: TRBV7-9
CDR3: CASSLGDMGWDYGYTF
DNA: TGTGCCAGCAGCTTAGGGGACATGGGGTGGGACTATGGCTACACCTTC

size: -
length: 13
D: -
J: TRBJ1-1
V: TRBV30
CDR3: CAWSVQWNTEAFF
DNA: TGTGCCTGGAGTGTACAGTGGAACACTGAAGCTTTCTTT

size: -
length: 12
D: -
J: TRBJ1-1
V: TRBV4-2
CDR3: CASSQVLQSRSF
DNA: TGTGCCAGCAGCCAAGTTTTGCAGTCAAGGAGCTTT

size: once
length: 15
D: TRBD1
J: TRBJ1-4
V: TRBV5-1
CDR3: CASSPGQGLNEKLFF
DNA: TGCGCCAGCAGCCCAGGACAGGGACTAAATGAAAAACTGTTTTTT

size: -
length: 15
D: TRBD1
J: TRBJ1-1
V: TRBV6-6
CDR3: CASSPADRDESSAFF
DNA: TGTGCCAGCAGCCCCGCCGACAGGGACGAGTCTTCAGCTTTCTTT

size: -
length: 15
D: TRBD1
J: TRBJ1-2
V: TRBV18
CDR3: CASSPPGQSPYGYTF
DNA: TGTGCCAGCTCACCTCCGGGACAGTCGCCTTATGGCTACACCTTC

size: -
length: 16
D: TRBD1
J: TRBJ1-1
V: TRBV28
CDR3: CASSFEPGQGNTEAFF
DNA: TGTGCCAGCAGCTTCGAACCGGGACAGGGGAACACTGAAGCTTTCTTT

size: -
length: 13
D: -
J: TRBJ1-5
V: TRBV6-5
CDR3: CASTGDRNQPQHF
DNA: TGTGCCAGCACCGGGGACCGCAATCAGCCCCAGCATTTT

size: -
length: 15
D: -
J: TRBJ2-7
V: TRBV6-6
CDR3: CASSGLPPSSYEQYF
DNA: TGTGCCAGCAGCGGACTCCCTCCTTCCTCCTACGAGCAGTACTTC